The 3 T cell receptor beta chains listed next were all sequenced from one sample in a study of blood T cell repertoires in COVID-19. The table came from immunoSEQ multiplex PCR; TCRdb's copy has only in-frame clones and leaves some out. In the table there are about 74,000 clones, around 88% of which are singletons. The sample was peripheral blood. Receptor source: a woman older than 75 with active or convalescent COVID-19.

V and J are TRBV11-3 and TRBJ2-7; D gene ambiguous. CDR3 length: 15 amino acids. Germline-derived CDR1 and CDR2 are SGHNT and YENEEA. V lost 0 bases to trimming and J lost 3 bases, with 12 bases between them. CDR3 nucleotides: TGTGCCAGCAGCTTAGATCCTACCGCCGACTACGAGCAGTACTTC. Residues: CASSLDPTADYEQYF.

This clone was observed a handful of times. The rearrangement joins TRBV24-1 to TRBJ1-2; 7 positions agree with TRBD1. The CDR3 has 14 residues. Germline V gene data show CDR1 as KGHDR and CDR2 as SFDVKD. Unmatched junction bases numbered 6, after V lost 4 bases and J lost 5 bases. For the CDR3, the DNA is TGTGCCACCAGTGACAGAGGACAGGCTTATGGCTACACCTTC. It specifies CATSDRGQAYGYTF.

V and J are TRBV7-2 and TRBJ2-3; 8 nucleotides line up with TRBD2. Germline trimming cut 5 bases from V and 1 base from J; bases unmatched to any gene: 8. In germline, CDR1 is SGHTA, CDR2 FQGNSA. This CDR3 has 16 residues. The CDR3 DNA follows: TGTGCCAGCAGCCAAAATGGACTAGCTGGCACAGATACGCAGTATTTT. Protein product: CASSQNGLAGTDTQYF.